This T cell receptor beta chain was recorded in a study of CDR3 diversity in severe acne. The CDR3 has 15 residues. V shed 5 bases, J shed 2 bases, and the junction held 6 bases outside the gene matches. CDR1 and CDR2 from the germline V gene are SGHKS and YYEKEE (reference sequence). One entry per CDR3 protein results from TCRdb running MiXCR on the PCR reads. The sample yields fewer than 100,000 distinct CDR3 sequences, under 60% seen once. This chain joins TRBV5-5 and TRBJ2-1; 8 positions agree with TRBD1. Sequencing was done on a sample of blood. This sequence was found in a male donor in good health, without acne. The chain's CDR3 is CASSLQGAPYNEQFF. In DNA form, the CDR3 reads TGTGCCAGCAGTCTGCAGGGGGCCCCCTACAATGAGCAGTTCTTC. The complete variable domain, with remaining parts taken from reference TRBV5-5 and TRBJ2-1, reads DAGVTQSPTHLIKTRGQQVTLRCSPISGHKSVSWYQQVLGQGPQFIFQYYEKEERGRGNFPDRFSARQFPNYSSELNVNALLLGDSALYLCASSLQGAPYNEQFFGPGTRLTVL.